Presented here are 27 T cell receptor beta chains from one specimen sequenced in a study of cytomegalovirus exposure and HLA in healthy donors. With 60 Vbeta and 13 Jbeta primers, the PCR was carried out. Measured with immunoSEQ multiplex PCR; TCRdb has only the in-frame clones, and not every one. This table has around 64,000 clones, approximately 92% appearing once. Sequencing was performed on PBMCs. Receptors originate from a woman aged 25-40 years in good health and CMV-seropositive.

J is TRBJ2-7 and V is TRBV2, with a possible D match to TRBD2 (6 bases). The length of the CDR3 is 15 residues. Trimming shortened V by 5 bases and J by 1 base, and 15 bases separated the two germline ends. Germline V gene sequence: CDR1 SNHLY, CDR2 FYNNEI. For the CDR3, the DNA is TGTGCCAGCAGTAATCCGGGACTGGTATCCTACGAGCAGTACTTC. It encodes CASSNPGLVSYEQYF.

This chain connects TRBV18 to TRBJ2-1; the match to TRBD2 covers 10 bases. Germline loops: CDR1 KGHSH, CDR2 LQKENI. The CDR3 has 15 residues. J was trimmed by 5 bases and V by 5 bases; bases with no gene match: 6. The CDR3 sequence: CASSKREGQDNEQFF. The DNA of the CDR3 is TGTGCCAGCTCAAAGCGGGAGGGCCAAGACAATGAGCAGTTCTTC.

The genes are TRBV5-1 and TRBJ1-1, with TRBD1 matching over 8 bases. The V segment lost 5 bases and the J segment 1 base; nucleotides outside the gene matches: 4. Germline lookup yields CDR1 SGHRS and CDR2 YFSETQ. The CDR3 contains 14 residues. In DNA form, the CDR3 reads TGCGCCAGCAGTCCAGGGGGCCCGAACACTGAAGCTTTCTTT. Translated, it gives CASSPGGPNTEAFF.

The chain recombines TRBV7-6 with TRBJ1-3; the match to TRBD1 covers 7 bases. Germline V gene sequence: CDR1 SGHVS, CDR2 FNYEAQ. The CDR3 loop spans 14 amino acids. With 5 bases clipped from V and 2 bases from J, the junction kept 3 bases outside the gene matches. CDR3 amino acids: CASSRQGAGNTIYF. The CDR3 DNA sequence: TGTGCCAGCAGCAGGCAGGGGGCTGGAAACACCATATATTTT.

The CDR3 sequence: CASRDRENTEAFF. The DNA for the CDR3 is TGTGCCAGCAGGGACAGGGAGAACACTGAAGCTTTCTTT. The chain employs TRBV6-1 and TRBJ1-1; TRBD1 matches at 8 bases. With 6 bases clipped from V and 1 base from J, the junction kept 1 base outside the gene matches. CDR1 and CDR2 (germline): MNHNS, SASEGT. This CDR3 comprises 13 residues.

V and J are TRBV7-9 and TRBJ2-3, with 14 bases matching TRBD2. Germline CDR1 reads SEHNR; CDR2 reads FQNEAQ (reference sequence). CDR3 length equals 16 residues. Trimming took 4 bases from V and 1 from J; bases not matched to a gene: 1. The CDR3 loop is CASSWGLAGGTDTQYF. DNA for the CDR3: TGTGCCAGCAGCTGGGGACTAGCGGGAGGCACAGATACGCAGTATTTT.

This clone showed up just once. V and J are TRBV29-1 and TRBJ1-1; D unclear. CDR1 SQVTM and CDR2 ANQGSEA come from the germline V gene. The CDR3 loop spans 11 amino acids. V lost 1 base to trimming and J lost 5 bases, with 5 bases between them. The CDR3 region is CSVEGRTEAFF. CDR3 bases: TGCAGCGTTGAAGGGAGAACTGAAGCTTTCTTT. Based on the CDR3 plus reference TRBV29-1 and TRBJ1-1, the full variable domain is SAVISQKPSRDICQRGTSLTIQCQVDSQVTMMFWYRQQPGQSLTLIATANQGSEATYESGFVIDKFPISRPNLTFSTLTVSNMSPEDSSIYLCSVEGRTEAFFGQGTRLTVV.

The chain is built from TRBV6-6 and TRBJ2-7; D not certain. The V gene's germline CDR1 is MNHNY and CDR2 SVGAGI (reference sequence). The CDR3 has 14 amino acids. Trimming stripped 6 bases from V and 7 bases from J, with 19 bases between. The CDR3 sequence is CASSPALPYDEQYF. For the CDR3, the DNA is TGTGCCAGCAGCCCCGCCTTACCCTACGATGAGCAGTACTTC.

The gene calls are TRBV29-1 and TRBJ2-4, with 7 bases that match TRBD2. V was clipped by 5 bases and J by 6 bases; unmatched bases: 4. The CDR3 spans 12 residues. CDR1 and CDR2 from the germline V gene are SQVTM and ANQGSEA. The CDR3 DNA reads as TGCAGCGTTAGGGACTACGGAAACATTCAGTACTTC. It encodes CSVRDYGNIQYF. Supplemented by reference TRBV29-1 and TRBJ2-4, the full variable domain reads SAVISQKPSRDICQRGTSLTIQCQVDSQVTMMFWYRQQPGQSLTLIATANQGSEATYESGFVIDKFPISRPNLTFSTLTVSNMSPEDSSIYLCSVRDYGNIQYFGAGTRLSVL.

This clone appeared once. The chain joins TRBV28 to TRBJ1-1, with 9 positions matching TRBD1. Looked up from germline, CDR1 is MDHEN and CDR2 is SYDVKM. The CDR3 spans 14 residues. V dropped 7 bases and J dropped 7; count of bases not matched to a gene: 10. CDR3 protein: CASTTHRGRVEAFF. The CDR3 coding sequence is TGTGCCAGCACTACACACAGGGGGCGCGTTGAAGCTTTCTTT.

The chain recombines TRBV7-9 with TRBJ2-5, with 8 bases lining up with TRBD2. The J call may be faulty, since TRBJ2-7 better matches the DNA end. CDR1 is SEHNR and CDR2 is FQNEAQ in the germline V gene (reference sequence). This CDR3 has 14 amino acids. The CDR3 here is CASSLSAGAYEQYF. In nucleotides, the CDR3 is TGTGCCAGCAGCTTATCAGCGGGAGCCTACGAGCAGTACTTC.

Comments on this clone: Germline is not matched at one junction end, which may reflect a read error. In nucleotides, the CDR3 is TGCAGCGTTAAAGACAGGGATAGTAATTCACCCCTCCACTTT. Its translation: CSVKDRDSNSPLHF. The V gene is TRBV29-1, the J gene TRBJ1-6; 7 bases are a match to TRBD1. Germline V CDR1 and CDR2: SQVTM, ANQGSEA. This CDR3 is built from 14 residues.

The chain couples TRBV7-2 to TRBJ2-1; 8 nucleotides agree with TRBD2. This CDR3 comprises 15 residues. Germline V gene sequence: CDR1 SGHTA, CDR2 FQGNSA. V trimming: 3 bases; J trimming: 3 bases; junction bases outside the gene matches: 4. CDR3 coding DNA: TGTGCCAGCAGCTTCCTCGGGAGGGGCTACAATGAGCAGTTCTTC. Protein sequence: CASSFLGRGYNEQFF. The full variable domain, rest sourced from reference TRBV7-2 and TRBJ2-1, is GAGVSQSPSNKVTEKGKDVELRCDPISGHTALYWYRQSLGQGLEFLIYFQGNSAPDKSGLPSDRFSAERTGGSVSTLTIQRTQQEDSAVYLCASSFLGRGYNEQFFGPGTRLTVL.

The V call is TRBV5-8, the J call TRBJ1-1; a possible D gene is TRBD1 (6 bases). The CDR3 is 14 amino acids. Germline V lookup: CDR1 SGHTS, CDR2 YDEGEE. The V end lost 4 bases, the J end lost 4 bases, and 14 bases lay between the germline ends. CDR3 sequence: CASSPGEWSTEAFF. The CDR3 DNA sequence: TGTGCCAGCAGCCCAGGGGAGTGGAGCACTGAAGCTTTCTTT.

This clone showed up just a few times. The chain has TRBV5-4 and TRBJ2-1; 14 bases are shared with TRBD2. From germline, CDR1 is SGHNT and CDR2 YYREEE (reference sequence). This CDR3 is built from 18 residues. The V gene end was trimmed by 0 bases and the J gene end by 6 bases; junction bases not matched to a gene: 8. For the CDR3, the DNA is TGTGCCAGCAGCTTGGGAGGGACTAGCGGGAGAAGGGGCAATGAGCAGTTCTTC. This encodes CASSLGGTSGRRGNEQFF.

In nucleotides, the CDR3 is TGTGCCAGCAGTTTAAAGGGACTAGCCTACGAGCAGTACTTC. It translates to CASSLKGLAYEQYF. V gene TRBV27 combines with J gene TRBJ2-7; 8 bases agree with TRBD2. Germline trimming cut 2 bases from V and 2 bases from J; bases unmatched to any gene: 2. CDR1 and CDR2 from the germline V gene are MNHEY and SMNVEV (reference sequence). The CDR3 is 14 amino acids.

The gene calls are TRBV6-1 and TRBJ1-2; TRBD1 might be the D (5 bases). The CDR3 is 12 residues long. The V gene's germline CDR1 is MNHNS and CDR2 SASEGT. The germline V and J ends were trimmed by 5 bases and 3 bases, with 7 bases remaining between them. CDR3 DNA sequence: TGTGCCAGCAGTACAGGTTACTATGGCTACACCTTC. This codes for CASSTGYYGYTF.

The chain employs TRBV2 and TRBJ2-7; D is undetermined. Germline CDR1 is SNHLY and CDR2 is FYNNEI. This CDR3 comprises 13 residues. V was cut by 7 bases and J by 6 bases, with 16 bases left in between. The CDR3 sequence: CASNPGYALEQYF. CDR3 nucleotide sequence: TGTGCCAGCAATCCCGGGTATGCCCTCGAGCAGTACTTC.

Only one count was recorded for this clone. V usage is TRBV7-9 and J usage is TRBJ2-2; 9 positions match TRBD1. CDR1 is SEHNR, CDR2 FQNEAQ, per germline (reference sequence). The ends lost 5 bases at V and 4 bases at J; junction bases unmatched: 11. There are 17 residues in the CDR3. CDR3 protein: CASSPSRDREFTGELFF. The CDR3 DNA follows: TGTGCCAGCAGCCCTTCCCGGGACAGGGAATTCACCGGGGAGCTGTTTTTT.

A word on this clone: In the same sample, other DNA sequences code for this CDR3. V and J are TRBV19 and TRBJ1-2, with a weak D call TRBD1 (5 bases). Trimming stripped 2 bases from V and 8 bases from J, with 18 bases between. CDR3 length: 15 amino acids. Germline lookup yields CDR1 LNHDA and CDR2 SQIVND (reference sequence). The CDR3 nucleotides are TGTGCCAGTAGTATATCCCCGAGGGGAGGTGGAGGCTACACCTTC. This sequence encodes CASSISPRGGGGYTF.

The rearrangement uses TRBV11-2 and TRBJ1-2; D gene uncertain. The CDR3 consists of 15 residues. Germline CDR1 SGHAT, CDR2 FQNNGV. V shed 2 bases and J shed 3 bases, with 13 bases lying between them. CDR3: CASSLRETRDYGYTF. CDR3 nucleotide sequence: TGTGCCAGCAGCTTAAGGGAAACGAGGGACTATGGCTACACCTTC.

The chain joins TRBV28 to TRBJ2-3, with TRBD1 matching over 9 bases. The CDR3 has 17 amino acids. The junction had 11 bases not matched to a gene; V was cut back by 4 bases and J by 3 bases. Germline V gives CDR1 MDHEN, CDR2 SYDVKM. This CDR3 reads CASSSYGGQGVTDTQYF. CDR3 nucleotides: TGTGCCAGCAGTTCATATGGGGGACAGGGTGTGACAGATACGCAGTATTTT.

The chain combines TRBV5-6 with TRBJ1-3; D call uncertain. V lost 2 bases, J lost 8 bases, and 11 bases lay in between. The germline V gene has CDR1 SGHDT and CDR2 YYEEEE. The CDR3 contains 13 residues. The CDR3 DNA reads TGTGCCAGCAGCTTTATGATTCAGGACACCATATATTTT. Protein: CASSFMIQDTIYF.

This sequence joins TRBV11-2 and TRBJ2-1; D might be TRBD2 (6 bases). CDR3 length equals 17 residues. Germline V lookup: CDR1 SGHAT, CDR2 FQNNGV. V was cut by 0 bases and J by 1 base, with 13 bases left in between. CDR3 sequence (DNA): TGTGCCAGCAGCTTAGATCTGAGTAGCGGTTCCTACAATGAGCAGTTCTTC. This encodes CASSLDLSSGSYNEQFF.

In its sample, this clone was seen once. The rearrangement links TRBV28 to TRBJ2-7; a possible D gene is TRBD2 (6 bases). V lost 5 bases to trimming and J lost 2 bases, with 13 bases between them. The CDR3 has 14 residues. CDR1 MDHEN and CDR2 SYDVKM come from the germline V gene. CDR3 coding DNA: TGTGCCAGCAGTCCCGGGACTTACACCTACGAGCAGTACTTC. It specifies CASSPGTYTYEQYF.

This clone was found once. This rearrangement joins TRBV5-1 to TRBJ2-5, with TRBD2 matching 9 bases. Germline lookup yields CDR1 SGHRS and CDR2 YFSETQ. The CDR3 spans 15 residues. V gave up 0 bases and J gave up 5 bases; unmatched junction bases: 5. This CDR3 is CASSLGASGMETQYF. The CDR3 DNA sequence: TGCGCCAGCAGCTTGGGCGCTAGCGGGATGGAGACCCAGTACTTC.

The chain is built from TRBV27 and TRBJ2-1; 9 bases fit TRBD2. The junction had 20 bases not matched to a gene; V was cut back by 5 bases and J by 15 bases. The CDR3 length is 16 residues. Germline V CDR1 and CDR2: MNHEY, SMNVEV (reference sequence). The CDR3: CASSAFIDAGGPGMFF. CDR3 coding DNA: TGTGCCAGCAGTGCCTTTATAGACGCGGGAGGGCCCGGTATGTTCTTC.